This T cell receptor (beta chain) was documented in a study of T-cell reconstitution after alpha-beta-depleted transplantation in children. Points from the study as a whole: Expanded graft clones, several hundred of them, were reportedly the source of alpha-beta T cells about two months after transplant. It was newly produced T cells that mostly accounted for T-cell counts and diversity one year after transplant. In some patients, recipient T cells and intrathymic progenitors surviving conditioning explained high day-60 diversity.

Researchers prepared the TCRbeta library using unique molecular identifiers, the study reports. TCRdb reprocessed the PCR reads via MiXCR and lists one record per CDR3 protein. Counted here are about a million distinct CDR3 sequences, about 29% occurring once; the ten biggest clones make up over 25%. This CDR3 contains 17 residues. Germline CDR1 reads SGHRS; CDR2 reads YFSETQ. V shed 0 bases and J shed 4 bases, with 16 bases lying between them. Turning to this clonotype: Its antigen is not identified.

This sequence originates from a boy in the first two years of life who had a stem cell transplant for SCID, so the T cells may come from the graft donor. V is TRBV5-1 and J is TRBJ2-2, with a tentative D call TRBD1 (6 bases). The source material was PBMCs, mostly from graft donor cells, sampled 360 days after TCRalphabeta/CD19-depleted stem cell transplant. The CDR3 spells CASSLDPHRAGTGELFF. CDR3 coding DNA: TGCGCCAGCAGCTTGGATCCCCACAGGGCAGGCACCGGGGAGCTGTTTTTT. Based on the CDR3 plus reference TRBV5-1 and TRBJ2-2, the full variable domain is KAGVTQTPRYLIKTRGQQVTLSCSPISGHRSVSWYQQTPGQGLQFLFEYFSETQRNKGNFPGRFSGRQFSNSRSEMNVSTLELGDSALYLCASSLDPHRAGTGELFFGEGSRLTVL.